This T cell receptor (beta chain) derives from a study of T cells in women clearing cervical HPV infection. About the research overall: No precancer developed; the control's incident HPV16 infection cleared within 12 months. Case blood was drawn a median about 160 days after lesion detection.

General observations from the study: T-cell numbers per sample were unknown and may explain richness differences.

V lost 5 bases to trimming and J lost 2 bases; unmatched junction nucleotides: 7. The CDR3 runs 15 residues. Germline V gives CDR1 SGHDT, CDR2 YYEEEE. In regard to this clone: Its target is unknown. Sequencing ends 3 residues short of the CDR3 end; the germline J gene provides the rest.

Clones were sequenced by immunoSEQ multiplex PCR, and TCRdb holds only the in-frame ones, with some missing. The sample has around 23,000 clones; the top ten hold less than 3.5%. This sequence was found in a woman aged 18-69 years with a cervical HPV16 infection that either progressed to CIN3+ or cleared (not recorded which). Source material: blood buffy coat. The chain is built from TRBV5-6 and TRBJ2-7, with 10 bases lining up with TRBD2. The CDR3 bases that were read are TGTGCCAGCAGTTCAGGACTAGCGGAGGCCTACGAG. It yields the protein CASSSGLAEAYE. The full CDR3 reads CASSSGLAEAYEQYF.